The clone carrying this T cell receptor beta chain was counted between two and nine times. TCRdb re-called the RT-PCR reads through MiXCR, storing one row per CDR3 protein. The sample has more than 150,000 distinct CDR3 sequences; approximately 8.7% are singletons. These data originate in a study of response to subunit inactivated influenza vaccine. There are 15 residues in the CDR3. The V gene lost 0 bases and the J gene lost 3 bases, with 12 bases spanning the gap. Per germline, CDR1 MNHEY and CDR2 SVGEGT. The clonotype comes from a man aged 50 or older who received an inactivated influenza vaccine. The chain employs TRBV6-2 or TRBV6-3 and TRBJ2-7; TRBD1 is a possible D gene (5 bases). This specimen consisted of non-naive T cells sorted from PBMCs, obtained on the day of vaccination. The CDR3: CASSYSGRVFYEQYF. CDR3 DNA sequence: TGTGCCAGCAGTTACTCGGGCAGGGTCTTCTACGAGCAGTACTTC.